This TCR beta chain was captured in a study of OX40 agonist ivuxolimab in advanced cancers. Study outcomes and limitations: Average numbers of expanded clones were greater in CD8+ T cells than in CD4+. The work left the antigen specificity of expanded peripheral T cells undetermined.

CDR1 is LGHNA and CDR2 is YSLEER in the germline V gene. The CDR3 covers 15 residues. Trimming stripped 5 bases from V and 8 bases from J, with 19 bases between. Assay used: immunoSEQ multiplex PCR; TCRdb lists only in-frame clones, some missing. The sample lists about 36,000 clones; over 75% were seen once. As to this clone: Its antigen is undetermined.

On cycle 4 day 1 and cycle 7 day 1, as well as at baseline, blood was sampled. This clonotype was sampled from an adult with an advanced solid tumor such as melanoma, head and neck, liver or kidney cancer. The chain joins TRBV4-3 to TRBJ2-1; possibly TRBD2 for D (6 bases). The sample was CD4+ or CD8+ T cells sorted from blood, taken in a trial of the OX40 agonist ivuxolimab. Written as DNA, the CDR3 is TGCGCCAGCAGCTCGGGCGCGGGGCGCCGCGATGAGCAGTTCTTC. Translating it yields CASSSGAGRRDEQFF.